The next 21 T cell receptor beta chains were all read from a single sample in a study of T cell repertoires in cytomegalovirus infection. TCRdb independently ran MiXCR on the reads; one entry per CDR3 protein. The table shows approximately 140,000 distinct CDR3 sequences, with 7% to 10% occurring only once. Sequencing was carried out using PBMCs. Source of these receptors: a human donor in good health (CMV status not recorded). Some clones in this sample may be carry-over from other donors' samples.

A word on this clonotype: A much larger clone lies a single base off, so this may be a read error. This chain joins TRBV19 and TRBJ2-2; D possibly corresponds to TRBD2 (5 bases). The CDR3 is made up of 11 amino acids. Germline lookup yields CDR1 LNHDA and CDR2 SQIVND (reference sequence). CDR3 residues: CASKNTGVLFF. CDR3 coding DNA: TGTGCCAGTAAGAACACCGGGGTGCTGTTTTTT.

This clonotype was observed at least ten times. J is TRBJ2-7 and V is TRBV7-9; D uncertain. From germline, CDR1 is SEHNR and CDR2 FQNEAQ (reference sequence). This CDR3 is built from 12 residues. Trimming removed 0 bases at V and 6 bases at J, with 6 bases between. As DNA, the CDR3 is TGTGCCAGCAGCTTAGCACAGAGCGAGCAGTACTTC. It yields the protein CASSLAQSEQYF.

V usage is TRBV20-1 and J usage is TRBJ2-7; D is undetermined. Trimming removed 0 bases at V and 3 bases at J, with 15 bases between. Germline CDR1 reads DFQATT; CDR2 reads SNEGSKA (reference sequence). The CDR3 sequence is 15 residues long. CDR3 DNA: TGCAGTGCTAGAGATCCCGGTTGGATGAGCTACGAGCAGTACTTC. As protein: CSARDPGWMSYEQYF.

The gene calls are TRBV20-1 and TRBJ2-1; 9 bases map to TRBD2. Germline assignment: CDR1 DFQATT and CDR2 SNEGSKA (reference sequence). With 0 bases clipped from V and 9 bases from J, the junction kept 12 bases outside the gene matches. This CDR3 has 16 residues. CDR3: CSARDSVAGGHAEQFF. The CDR3 DNA reads as TGCAGTGCTAGAGATTCTGTGGCGGGGGGGCATGCTGAGCAGTTCTTC.

There are a few counts of this clonotype. The chain is built from TRBV7-9 and TRBJ2-1, with TRBD1 matching 7 bases. The trim removed 6 bases at V and 12 bases at J, leaving 14 bases unmatched. The germline gives CDR1 SEHNR, CDR2 FQNEAQ (reference sequence). The CDR3 has 14 residues. The CDR3 loop reads CASRSTGADKGQFF. The CDR3 bases are TGTGCCAGCAGGAGCACAGGGGCTGATAAGGGGCAGTTCTTC.

This clonotype showed up many times. V gene TRBV6-1 combines with J gene TRBJ2-6, with a tentative D call TRBD1 (5 bases). V was pared by 3 bases and J by 4 bases, with 16 bases between. The CDR3 is 17 amino acids. Germline V gene sequence: CDR1 MNHNS, CDR2 SASEGT. CDR3 region: CASSDGQGLGGANVLTF. CDR3 DNA sequence: TGTGCCAGCAGTGACGGTCAGGGCCTTGGAGGGGCCAACGTCCTGACTTTC.

Only a few counts were recorded for this clonotype. This chain links TRBV6-2 or TRBV6-3 with TRBJ2-6, with a tentative D call TRBD2 (5 bases). In germline, CDR1 is MNHEY, CDR2 SVGEGT. V was trimmed by 2 bases and J by 10 bases, leaving 12 bases between them. This CDR3 spans 14 amino acids. The CDR3 spells CASSYAGPTNVLTF. The DNA of the CDR3 is TGTGCCAGCAGTTACGCGGGTCCTACGAACGTCCTGACTTTC.

In its sample, this clonotype was seen many times. The chain uses TRBV14 and TRBJ2-4; D gene uncertain. Per the germline V gene, CDR1 is SGHDN and CDR2 is FVKESK. Trimming stripped 1 base from V and 3 bases from J, with 7 bases between. This CDR3 has 14 amino acids. CDR3 DNA sequence: TGTGCCAGCAGCCAAGGGCTAGGCAAAAACATTCAGTACTTC. Its translation: CASSQGLGKNIQYF. The entire variable domain, with the rest obtained from reference TRBV14 and TRBJ2-4, is as follows: EAGVTQFPSHSVIEKGQTVTLRCDPISGHDNLYWYRRVMGKEIKFLLHFVKESKQDESGMPNNRFLAERTGGTYSTLKVQPAELEDSGVYFCASSQGLGKNIQYFGAGTRLSVL.

This clonotype was counted only a few times. The J gene is TRBJ1-1, the V gene TRBV18, with a tentative D call TRBD1 (6 bases). The ends were cut back, 4 bases at V and 5 bases at J, with 14 bases in the middle. Germline CDR1 KGHSH, CDR2 LQKENI. The CDR3 consists of 14 residues. CDR3 bases: TGTGCCAGCTCACAGCACAGGGAGGGGACTGAAGCTTTCTTT. This encodes CASSQHREGTEAFF.

The rearrangement links TRBV4-2 to TRBJ1-5, with 7 bases that match TRBD1. The V segment lost 4 bases and the J segment 6 bases; nucleotides outside the gene matches: 9. The germline gives CDR1 LGHNA, CDR2 YNFKEQ. This CDR3 comprises 15 residues. The chain's CDR3 is CASSLQTGQGQPQHF. As DNA, the CDR3 is TGTGCCAGCAGCCTCCAGACAGGGCAGGGTCAGCCCCAGCATTTT.

The chain combines TRBV2 with TRBJ1-4; 7 positions match TRBD1. Losses at the gene ends were 8 bases for V and 4 bases for J; bases not matched to a gene: 7. Germline values: CDR1 SNHLY, CDR2 FYNNEI. This CDR3 is built from 14 residues. CDR3 amino acids: CASLLGQINEKLFF. The CDR3 DNA follows: TGTGCCAGCCTCTTGGGACAGATTAATGAAAAACTGTTTTTT.

As to this clonotype: The junction does not match germline at one end; this may be a read error. The rearrangement uses TRBV12-3 or TRBV12-4 and TRBJ2-7; perhaps TRBD2 as D (5 bases). This CDR3 has 11 amino acids. The CDR3 DNA sequence: TGTGCCAGCAGTGCCGACTACGATCAGTACTTC. It codes for CASSADYDQYF.

This clonotype was observed many times. This chain joins TRBV2 and TRBJ2-7, with D hard to call. V was cut by 2 bases and J by 2 bases, with 10 bases left in between. Germline V gene lookup returns CDR1 SNHLY and CDR2 FYNNEI. This CDR3 is 14 amino acids long. This CDR3 reads CASSEFYQTYEQYF. The CDR3 nucleotides read TGTGCCAGCAGTGAATTCTACCAGACCTACGAGCAGTACTTC.

The sample holds many counts of this clonotype. This chain links TRBV6-1 with TRBJ1-2; the match to TRBD1 covers 7 bases. Trimming at V came to 5 bases and at J to 5 bases, leaving 14 bases not matched to a gene. This CDR3 spans 16 amino acids. The germline CDR1 and CDR2 sequences are MNHNS and SASEGT. The CDR3 here is CASSRTGDTSGYGYTF. DNA of the CDR3: TGTGCCAGCAGTCGGACAGGCGATACCTCAGGGTATGGCTACACCTTC.

At least ten counts were recorded for this clonotype. The chain links TRBV28 to TRBJ2-1; D gene unclear. Trimming stripped 5 bases from V and 8 bases from J, with 19 bases between. The CDR3 runs to 15 residues. Germline CDR1 MDHEN, CDR2 SYDVKM. The CDR3 region has the DNA TGTGCCAGCAGTGCCCTGACTGGTGGGGTCGATGAGCAGTTCTTC. This encodes CASSALTGGVDEQFF.

CDR3 in DNA: TGCACCCCTCTGGGGGAGGGGAACACTGAAGCTTTCTTT. Residues: CTPLGEGNTEAFF. The chain is built from TRBV20-1 and TRBJ1-1, with D perhaps TRBD1 (5 bases). Germline CDR1 is DFQATT and CDR2 is SNEGSKA (reference sequence). CDR3 length: 13 residues.

The sample holds many counts of this clonotype. The rearrangement joins TRBV4-1 to TRBJ1-1; TRBD1 is a possible D gene (6 bases). Germline CDR1 reads MGHRA; CDR2 reads YSYEKL. V was trimmed by 1 base and J by 1 base, leaving 13 bases between them. The CDR3 is 16 amino acids. The CDR3: CASSQADRMRNTEAFF. The CDR3 nucleotides read TGCGCCAGCAGCCAAGCTGACAGGATGCGGAACACTGAAGCTTTCTTT.

This clonotype was counted only a few times. The rearrangement uses TRBV29-1 and TRBJ2-6; no clear D gene. Germline V gene sequence: CDR1 SQVTM, CDR2 ANQGSEA. The CDR3 consists of 15 residues. Trimming removed 4 bases from V and 2 bases from J, with 12 bases in between. The CDR3 loop is CSVVGGSAGANVLTF. CDR3 coding DNA: TGCAGCGTTGTTGGTGGATCCGCTGGGGCCAACGTCCTGACTTTC.

On this clonotype itself: A read error is possible here, since a much larger clone lies one base away. The rearrangement uses TRBV4-2 and TRBJ1-5; D is unresolved. This CDR3 comprises 16 residues. The V end was cut by 7 bases, the J end by 3 bases, with 19 bases between. CDR1 is LGHNA, CDR2 YNFKEQ, per germline. The CDR3 reads CASKRDLIDDNQPQHF. The CDR3 DNA is TGTGCCAGCAAACGTGACCTTATTGACGACAATCAGCCCCAGCATTTT.

This clonotype was seen at least ten times. The chain has TRBV28 and TRBJ2-3; D is unresolved. V was trimmed by 5 bases and J by 4 bases, leaving 16 bases between them. The CDR3 loop spans 15 amino acids. Germline-derived CDR1 and CDR2 are MDHEN and SYDVKM. The CDR3 DNA reads as TGTGCCAGCAGTCCTCGTCTCAACGAAGCAGATACGCAGTATTTT. Protein: CASSPRLNEADTQYF. The variable domain in full, with the rest retrieved from reference TRBV28 and TRBJ2-3, is DVKVTQSSRYLVKRTGEKVFLECVQDMDHENMFWYRQDPGLGLRLIYFSYDVKMKEKGDIPEGYSVSREKKERFSLILESASTNQTSMYLCASSPRLNEADTQYFGPGTRLTVL.

This clonotype has a handful of counts. The chain combines TRBV6-5 with TRBJ1-2; TRBD1 aligns across 7 bases. CDR1 is MNHEY and CDR2 is SVGAGI in the germline V gene. V lost 5 bases and J lost 5; bases outside the gene matches: 11. The CDR3 spans 15 residues. CDR3 DNA sequence: TGTGCCAGCAGTACGATGGTACAGGGGAATTATGGCTACACCTTC. Translated, it gives CASSTMVQGNYGYTF.